A single count supports the clone carrying this T cell receptor beta chain. Antigen: not known. Germline V gene lookup returns CDR1 SGDLS and CDR2 YYNGEE. V shed 2 bases and J shed 2 bases, with 6 bases lying between them. The CDR3 sequence is 13 residues long. The entry originates in a study of shared clonotypes between healthy human individuals. Study observations and caveats: Between a few donors, naive CD4 clonotypes were shared at a level of roughly 5.5%.

Donors, without exception, were Caucasian adults residing in Nashville, Tennessee. Replicate PCRs run on sorted subsets employed approximately 0.2 ug DNA, around 31,000 T cell genomes. Repertoires were generated with immunoSEQ multiplex PCR, while TCRdb's copy carries only in-frame clones and drops some. Here the sample spans 2 million to 2.5 million clones, under 95% being singletons. This TCR was sampled from a man between 18 and 35 years old in good health. Some clones in this sample may be carry-over from other donors' samples. The chain is built from TRBV9 and TRBJ2-3; D not certain. The specimen was naive CD4+ T cells from PBMCs. Subset in this sample: CD45RA+ positively selected. Written as DNA, the CDR3 is TGTGCCAGCAGCGTCCACACCACAGATACGCAGTATTTT. This encodes CASSVHTTDTQYF. The whole variable domain, remainder taken from reference TRBV9 and TRBJ2-3, is DSGVTQTPKHLITATGQRVTLRCSPRSGDLSVYWYQQSLDQGLQFLIQYYNGEERAKGNILERFSAQQFPDLHSELNLSSLELGDSALYFCASSVHTTDTQYFGPGTRLTVL.